The 13 T cell receptor beta chains below were found in one sample sequenced in a study of blood T cell repertoires in COVID-19. TCRdb's copy holds only in-frame clones and misses some; the assay was immunoSEQ multiplex PCR. The sample lists about 100,000 clones; around four fifths were seen once. Sequenced: peripheral blood. The receptors were gathered from a woman in her sixties or seventies with acute or convalescent COVID-19.

The chain uses TRBV12-3 or TRBV12-4 and TRBJ1-2; 9 bases are shared with TRBD1. This CDR3 spans 12 amino acids. V shed 6 bases and J 12 bases; nucleotides not matched to a gene: 8. The CDR3 coding sequence is TGTGCCAGCAGCCTCTGGACAGGGGAGGACACCTTC. This codes for CASSLWTGEDTF.

This clone has just one count. The chain employs TRBV6-5 and TRBJ1-1, with 8 bases that match TRBD1. Germline V lookup: CDR1 MNHEY, CDR2 SVGAGI. V trimming: 5 bases; J trimming: 3 bases; junction bases outside the gene matches: 2. CDR3 length: 13 amino acids. The CDR3 nucleotides read TGTGCCAGCAGTCGGACAGGGTACACTGAAGCTTTCTTT. This gives the protein CASSRTGYTEAFF.

This clone appeared a few times. V gene TRBV11-2 combines with J gene TRBJ2-3, with 10 bases lining up with TRBD2. The CDR3 totals 15 residues. CDR1 SGHAT and CDR2 FQNNGV come from the germline V gene. The junction had 2 bases not matched to a gene; V was cut back by 0 bases and J by 5 bases. The CDR3 nucleotides are TGTGCCAGCAGCTTAGATCTAGCGGGGGTAGATACGCAGTATTTT. Its protein is CASSLDLAGVDTQYF.

This chain connects TRBV7-6 to TRBJ1-4; 10 nucleotides line up with TRBD1. The junction had 7 bases not matched to a gene; V was cut back by 5 bases and J by 7 bases. Germline CDR1 reads SGHVS; CDR2 reads FNYEAQ. There are 15 residues in the CDR3. For the CDR3, the DNA is TGTGCCAGCAGCCCCCAGACAGGGGGCACTGAAAAACTGTTTTTT. As protein: CASSPQTGGTEKLFF.

J is TRBJ2-6 and V is TRBV6-5; D is possibly TRBD2 (5 bases). CDR1 is MNHEY and CDR2 is SVGAGI in the germline V gene. The CDR3 contains 14 residues. V was shortened by 6 bases and J by 1 base, with 7 bases between the two germline ends. CDR3 coding DNA: TGTGCCAGCAGAAGGGAGTCTGGGGCCAACGTCCTGACTTTC. This codes for CASRRESGANVLTF.

The rearrangement joins TRBV27 to TRBJ2-3, with 7 positions matching TRBD2. Germline V gene sequence: CDR1 MNHEY, CDR2 SMNVEV (reference sequence). This CDR3 is built from 15 residues. V lost 5 bases, J lost 3 bases, and 8 bases stayed unmatched. CDR3 bases: TGTGCCAGCAGTCACCGGGGGGTTCTTACAGATACGCAGTATTTT. Its protein is CASSHRGVLTDTQYF.

CDR3 protein: CASSYAFEAFF. CDR3 coding DNA: TGTGCCAGCAGTTACGCGTTCGAAGCTTTCTTT. The chain couples TRBV6-6 to TRBJ1-1; no reliable D call. The V end lost 2 bases, the J end lost 8 bases, and 6 bases lay between the germline ends. The CDR3 sequence is 11 residues long. Germline CDR1 MNHNY, CDR2 SVGAGI (reference sequence).

This chain links TRBV4-3 with TRBJ1-4; 9 nucleotides agree with TRBD1. Germline CDR1 LGHNA, CDR2 YSLEER. J lost 5 bases, V lost 0 bases, and 7 bases had no gene match. The CDR3 covers 17 residues. The CDR3 DNA reads as TGCGCCAGCAGCCAAGATCCGATCGGGACAGGGAATGAAAAACTGTTTTTT. Amino acid sequence: CASSQDPIGTGNEKLFF.

This clone was seen only a few times. The chain has TRBV5-1 and TRBJ2-3; maybe TRBD1 (5 bases). This CDR3 has 14 amino acids. V shed 0 bases and J shed 3 bases, with 8 bases lying between them. CDR1 is SGHRS and CDR2 is YFSETQ in the germline V gene. The CDR3 DNA reads as TGCGCCAGCAGCTTGGGACAGAAAACAGATACGCAGTATTTT. Protein product: CASSLGQKTDTQYF. Filled out from reference TRBV5-1 and TRBJ2-3, the complete variable domain reads KAGVTQTPRYLIKTRGQQVTLSCSPISGHRSVSWYQQTPGQGLQFLFEYFSETQRNKGNFPGRFSGRQFSNSRSEMNVSTLELGDSALYLCASSLGQKTDTQYFGPGTRLTVL.

The rearrangement joins TRBV19 to TRBJ1-4, with a possible D match to TRBD1 (5 bases). This CDR3 spans 12 amino acids. Trimming shortened V by 4 bases and J by 7 bases, and 7 bases separated the two germline ends. Germline CDR1 is LNHDA and CDR2 is SQIVND (reference sequence). CDR3 sequence: CASSRTSEKLFF. DNA for the CDR3: TGTGCCAGTAGTAGGACAAGTGAAAAACTGTTTTTT.

The CDR3 DNA is TGTGCCAGCAGCTGGGGCGAAGAGACTGAAGCTTTCTTT. Translation: CASSWGEETEAFF. The rearrangement uses TRBV12-3 or TRBV12-4 and TRBJ1-1; TRBD1 might be the D (5 bases). This CDR3 is 13 amino acids long. V lost 6 bases to trimming and J lost 5 bases, with 13 bases between them.

The CDR3 region is CASSDRGSGNTIYF. DNA of the CDR3: TGTGCCAGCAGCGACAGGGGATCCGGAAACACCATATATTTT. This sequence joins TRBV9 and TRBJ1-3, with 7 bases identical to TRBD1. The CDR3 is 14 residues long. The V and J ends lost 3 bases and 4 bases, in that order; junction bases with no gene match: 4. From germline, CDR1 is SGDLS and CDR2 YYNGEE.

This chain links TRBV9 with TRBJ1-1; unclear D gene. From germline, CDR1 is SGDLS and CDR2 YYNGEE. The V end lost 0 bases, the J end lost 4 bases, and 10 bases lay between the germline ends. The CDR3 contains 14 residues. The CDR3 region is CASSVAQTGTEAFF. The CDR3, as DNA: TGTGCCAGCAGCGTAGCCCAGACGGGCACTGAAGCTTTCTTT.